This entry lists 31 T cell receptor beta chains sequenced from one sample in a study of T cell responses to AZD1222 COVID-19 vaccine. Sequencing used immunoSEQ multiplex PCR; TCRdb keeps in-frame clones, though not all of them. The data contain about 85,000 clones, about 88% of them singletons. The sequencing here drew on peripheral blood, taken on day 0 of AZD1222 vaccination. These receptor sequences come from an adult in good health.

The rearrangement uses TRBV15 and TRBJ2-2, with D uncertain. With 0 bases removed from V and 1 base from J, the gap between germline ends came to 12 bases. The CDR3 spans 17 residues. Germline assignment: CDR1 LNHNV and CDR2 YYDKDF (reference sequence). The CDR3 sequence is CATSRDRVARNTGELFF. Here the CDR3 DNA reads TGTGCCACCAGCAGAGATCGGGTGGCTCGGAACACCGGGGAGCTGTTTTTT.

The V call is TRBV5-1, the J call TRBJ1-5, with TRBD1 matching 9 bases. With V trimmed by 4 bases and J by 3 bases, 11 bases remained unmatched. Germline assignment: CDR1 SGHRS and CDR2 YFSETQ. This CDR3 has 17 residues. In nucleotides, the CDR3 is TGCGCCAGCAGCCTGGGGCCGGGACAGGGTCCCAATCAGCCCCAGCATTTT. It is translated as CASSLGPGQGPNQPQHF.

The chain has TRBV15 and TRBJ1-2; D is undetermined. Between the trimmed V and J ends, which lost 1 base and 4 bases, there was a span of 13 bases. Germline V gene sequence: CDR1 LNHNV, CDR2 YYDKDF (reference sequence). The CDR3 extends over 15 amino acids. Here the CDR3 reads CATSRAEASGYGYTF. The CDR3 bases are TGTGCCACCAGCAGAGCCGAGGCGAGCGGCTATGGCTACACCTTC.

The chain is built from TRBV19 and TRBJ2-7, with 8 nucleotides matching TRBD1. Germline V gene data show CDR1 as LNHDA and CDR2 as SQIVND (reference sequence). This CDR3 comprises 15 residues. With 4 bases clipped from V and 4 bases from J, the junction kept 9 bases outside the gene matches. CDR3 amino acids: CASSNAGTGAYEQYF. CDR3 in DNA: TGTGCCAGTAGTAACGCCGGGACAGGTGCGTACGAGCAGTACTTC.

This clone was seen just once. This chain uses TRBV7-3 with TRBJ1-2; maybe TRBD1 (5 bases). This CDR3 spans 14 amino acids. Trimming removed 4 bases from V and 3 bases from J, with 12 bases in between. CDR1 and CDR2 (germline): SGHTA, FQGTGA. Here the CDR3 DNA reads TGTGCCAGCAGCTCCACCGGGACGGACTATGGCTACACCTTC. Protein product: CASSSTGTDYGYTF. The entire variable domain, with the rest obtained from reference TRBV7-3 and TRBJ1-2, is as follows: GAGVSQTPSNKVTEKGKYVELRCDPISGHTALYWYRQSLGQGPEFLIYFQGTGAADDSGLPNDRFFAVRPEGSVSTLKIQRTERGDSAVYLCASSSTGTDYGYTFGSGTRLTVV.

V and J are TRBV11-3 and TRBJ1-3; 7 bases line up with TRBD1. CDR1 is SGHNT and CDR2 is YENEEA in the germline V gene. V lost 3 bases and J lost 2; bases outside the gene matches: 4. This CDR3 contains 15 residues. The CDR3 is CASSFRTGPGNTIYF. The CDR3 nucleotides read TGTGCCAGCAGCTTCAGGACAGGACCTGGAAACACCATATATTTT.

CDR3 bases: TGTGCCAGCAGCTTAGCGCTAGTAGGAGGGGGCGATAATTCACCCCTCCACTTT. This encodes CASSLALVGGGDNSPLHF. The V call is TRBV7-2, the J call TRBJ1-6; 7 bases agree with TRBD1. J gave up 5 bases and V 0 bases, and 10 bases lay outside the gene matches. Looked up from germline, CDR1 is SGHTA and CDR2 is FQGNSA. The CDR3 covers 18 residues.

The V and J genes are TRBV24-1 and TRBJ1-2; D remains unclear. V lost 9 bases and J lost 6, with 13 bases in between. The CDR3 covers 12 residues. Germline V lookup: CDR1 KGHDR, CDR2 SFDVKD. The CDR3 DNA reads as TGTGCCACCCGAGGCGAGAGGGATGGCTACACCTTC. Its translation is CATRGERDGYTF.

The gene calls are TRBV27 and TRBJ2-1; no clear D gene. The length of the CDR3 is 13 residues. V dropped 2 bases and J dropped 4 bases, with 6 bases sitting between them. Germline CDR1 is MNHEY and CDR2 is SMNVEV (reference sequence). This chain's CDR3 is CASSLTRYNEQFF. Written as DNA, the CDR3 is TGTGCCAGCAGTTTAACCAGGTACAATGAGCAGTTCTTC.

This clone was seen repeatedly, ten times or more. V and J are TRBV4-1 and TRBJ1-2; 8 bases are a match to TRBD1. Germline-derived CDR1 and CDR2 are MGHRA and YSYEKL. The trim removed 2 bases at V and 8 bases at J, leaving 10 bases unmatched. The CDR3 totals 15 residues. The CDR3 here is CASSQPGQEARGYTF. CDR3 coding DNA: TGCGCCAGCAGCCAACCGGGACAGGAAGCGCGAGGCTACACCTTC.

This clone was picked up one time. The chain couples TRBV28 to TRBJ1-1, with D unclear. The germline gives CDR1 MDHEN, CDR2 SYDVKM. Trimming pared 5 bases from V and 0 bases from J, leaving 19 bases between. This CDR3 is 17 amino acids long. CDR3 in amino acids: CASSGSTGPTMNTEAFF. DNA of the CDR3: TGTGCCAGCAGTGGCTCTACTGGACCCACTATGAACACTGAAGCTTTCTTT.

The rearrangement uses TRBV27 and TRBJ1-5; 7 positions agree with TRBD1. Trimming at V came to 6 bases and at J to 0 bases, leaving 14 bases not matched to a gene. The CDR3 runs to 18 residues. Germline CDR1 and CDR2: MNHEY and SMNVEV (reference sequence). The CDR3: CASRGSEGAPYSNQPQHF. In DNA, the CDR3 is TGTGCCAGCAGGGGGTCGGAGGGGGCACCCTATAGCAATCAGCCCCAGCATTTT.

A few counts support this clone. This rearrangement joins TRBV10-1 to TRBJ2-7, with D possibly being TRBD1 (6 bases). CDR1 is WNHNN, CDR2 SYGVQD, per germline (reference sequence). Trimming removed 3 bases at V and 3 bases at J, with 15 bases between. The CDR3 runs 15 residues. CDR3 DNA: TGCGCCAGCAGTGATTCGGACAGCCTCCACTACGAGCAGTACTTC. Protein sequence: CASSDSDSLHYEQYF.

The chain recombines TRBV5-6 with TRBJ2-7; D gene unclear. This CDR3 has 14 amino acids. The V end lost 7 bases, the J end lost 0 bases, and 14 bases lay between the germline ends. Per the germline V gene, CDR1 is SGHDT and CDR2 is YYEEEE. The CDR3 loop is CASQRQLSSYEQYF. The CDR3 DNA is TGTGCCAGCCAAAGGCAGCTAAGCTCCTACGAGCAGTACTTC.

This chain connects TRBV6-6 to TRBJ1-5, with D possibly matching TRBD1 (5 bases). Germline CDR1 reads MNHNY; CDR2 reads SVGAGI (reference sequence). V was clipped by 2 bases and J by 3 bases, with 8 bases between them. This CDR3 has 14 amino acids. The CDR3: CASSYDRLNQPQHF. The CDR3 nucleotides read TGTGCCAGCAGTTACGACAGACTCAATCAGCCCCAGCATTTT.

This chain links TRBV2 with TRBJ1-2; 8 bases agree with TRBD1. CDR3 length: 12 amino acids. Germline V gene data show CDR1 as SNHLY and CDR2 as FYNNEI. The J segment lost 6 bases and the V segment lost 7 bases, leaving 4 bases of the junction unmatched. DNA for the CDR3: TGTGCCAGCATGGGACAGGCGCATGGCTACACCTTC. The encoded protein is CASMGQAHGYTF.

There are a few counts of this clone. This CDR3 is CASRGQGSTGELFF. Here the CDR3 DNA reads TGTGCCAGTAGGGGACAGGGGAGCACCGGGGAGCTGTTTTTT. The rearrangement joins TRBV19 to TRBJ2-2; TRBD1 aligns across 10 bases. The V gene's germline CDR1 is LNHDA and CDR2 SQIVND (reference sequence). The J segment lost 4 bases and the V segment lost 6 bases, leaving 2 bases of the junction unmatched. The CDR3 sequence is 14 residues long.

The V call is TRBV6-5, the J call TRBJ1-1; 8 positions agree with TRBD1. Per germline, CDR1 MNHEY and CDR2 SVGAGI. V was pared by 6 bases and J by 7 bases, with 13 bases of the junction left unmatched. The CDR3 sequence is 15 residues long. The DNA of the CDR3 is TGTGCCAGCAGACGAAACAGGGGGAACACAGATGAAGCTTTCTTT. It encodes CASRRNRGNTDEAFF.

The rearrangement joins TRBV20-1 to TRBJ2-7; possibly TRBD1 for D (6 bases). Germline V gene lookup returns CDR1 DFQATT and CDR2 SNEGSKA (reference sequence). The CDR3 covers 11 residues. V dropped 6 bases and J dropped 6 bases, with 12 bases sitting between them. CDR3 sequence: CSATQGIEQYF. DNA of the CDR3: TGCAGTGCCACCCAGGGGATCGAGCAGTACTTC.

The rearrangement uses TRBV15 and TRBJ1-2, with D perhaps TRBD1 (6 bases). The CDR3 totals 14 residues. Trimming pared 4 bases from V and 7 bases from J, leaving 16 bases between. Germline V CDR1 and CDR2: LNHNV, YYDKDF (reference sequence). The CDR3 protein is CATSNKTGLTGYTF. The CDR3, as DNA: TGTGCCACCAGCAACAAAACAGGGCTCACTGGCTACACCTTC.

The CDR3 region has the DNA TGTGCCAGCAGCTTGACCGGGACAGGGGCCGGGGAGCTGTTTTTT. It is translated as CASSLTGTGAGELFF. The chain has TRBV5-6 and TRBJ2-2; TRBD1 agrees at 10 bases. The CDR3 spans 15 residues. V dropped 1 base and J dropped 6; count of bases not matched to a gene: 3. CDR1 is SGHDT and CDR2 is YYEEEE in the germline V gene.

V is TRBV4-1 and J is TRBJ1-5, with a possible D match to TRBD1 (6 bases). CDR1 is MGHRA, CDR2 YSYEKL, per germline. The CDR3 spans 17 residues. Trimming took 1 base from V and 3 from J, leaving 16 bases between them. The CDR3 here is CASSQGLQGKPNQPQHF. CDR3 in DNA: TGCGCCAGCAGCCAAGGACTACAGGGTAAACCCAATCAGCCCCAGCATTTT.

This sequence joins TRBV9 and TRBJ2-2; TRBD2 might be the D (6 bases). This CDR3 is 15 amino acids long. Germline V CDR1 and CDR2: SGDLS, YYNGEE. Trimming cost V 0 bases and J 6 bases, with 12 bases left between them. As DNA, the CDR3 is TGTGCCAGCAGCGTAGGCGCGGGGTGGGCCGGGGAGCTGTTTTTT. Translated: CASSVGAGWAGELFF.

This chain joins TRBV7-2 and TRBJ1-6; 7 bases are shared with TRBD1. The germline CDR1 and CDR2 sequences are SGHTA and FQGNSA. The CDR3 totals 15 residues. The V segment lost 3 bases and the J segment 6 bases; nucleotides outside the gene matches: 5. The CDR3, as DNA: TGTGCCAGCAGCTTTGGCGGGACAGTTAATTCACCCCTCCACTTT. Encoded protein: CASSFGGTVNSPLHF.

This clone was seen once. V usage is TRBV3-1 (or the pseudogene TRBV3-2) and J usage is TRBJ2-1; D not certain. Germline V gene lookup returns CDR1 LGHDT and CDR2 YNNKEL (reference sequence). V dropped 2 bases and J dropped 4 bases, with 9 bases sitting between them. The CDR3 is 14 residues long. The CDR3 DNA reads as TGTGCCAGCAGCCAATTCCCGCTTTACAATGAGCAGTTCTTC. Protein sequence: CASSQFPLYNEQFF.

CDR3 coding DNA: TGTGCCAGCAGCCCGGGACTAGCGGGGGGCACAGATACGCAGTATTTT. Amino acid sequence: CASSPGLAGGTDTQYF. V is TRBV5-4 and J is TRBJ2-3; 14 bases map to TRBD2. Germline CDR1 reads SGHNT; CDR2 reads YYREEE (reference sequence). This CDR3 comprises 16 residues. Unmatched junction bases numbered 2, after V lost 4 bases and J lost 1 base.

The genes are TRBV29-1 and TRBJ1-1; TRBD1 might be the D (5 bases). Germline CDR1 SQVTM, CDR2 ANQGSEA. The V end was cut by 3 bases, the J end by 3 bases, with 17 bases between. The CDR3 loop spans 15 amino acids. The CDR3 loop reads CSVDLLGPDDTEAFF. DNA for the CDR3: TGCAGCGTTGATCTATTGGGACCGGACGACACTGAAGCTTTCTTT.

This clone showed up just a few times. CDR3 DNA sequence: TGTGCCAGCAGTCTGACTAGTATCTCTGAAGCTTTCTTT. Protein sequence: CASSLTSISEAFF. This chain joins TRBV27 and TRBJ1-1; D uncertain. The CDR3 runs to 13 residues. The germline V gene has CDR1 MNHEY and CDR2 SMNVEV (reference sequence). Trimming took off 5 bases at V and 6 bases at J, with 13 bases between the two ends.

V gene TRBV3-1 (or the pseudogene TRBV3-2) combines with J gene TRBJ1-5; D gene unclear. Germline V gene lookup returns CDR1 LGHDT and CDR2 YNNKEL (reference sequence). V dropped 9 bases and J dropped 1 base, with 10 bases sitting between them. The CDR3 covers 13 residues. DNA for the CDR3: TGTGCCAGTGGGCGGAGAAGCAATCAGCCCCAGCATTTT. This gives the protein CASGRRSNQPQHF.

CDR3 DNA: TGTGCCAGCAGCCTTGGGGGTGTAGCGGGAGGCACCGGGGAGCTGTTTTTT. Translation gives CASSLGGVAGGTGELFF. This chain links TRBV27 with TRBJ2-2; 10 bases agree with TRBD2. This CDR3 is built from 17 residues. CDR1 MNHEY and CDR2 SMNVEV come from the germline V gene (reference sequence). Trimming cost V 6 bases and J 4 bases; bases outside gene matches: 11.

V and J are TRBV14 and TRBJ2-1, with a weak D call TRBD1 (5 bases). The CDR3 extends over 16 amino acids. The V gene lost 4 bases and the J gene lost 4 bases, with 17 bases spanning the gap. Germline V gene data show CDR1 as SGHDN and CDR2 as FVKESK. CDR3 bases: TGTGCCAGCAGCCCAATTCAAATGGGGCGGTACAATGAGCAGTTCTTC. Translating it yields CASSPIQMGRYNEQFF.